Presented here are 13 T cell receptor beta chains from one specimen sequenced in a study of CD8+CD57+ T cells in acquired aplastic anemia. Both TCR beta VDJ combination and CDR3 sequence profiling were carried out. Genomic DNA was the template for this profiling. Using its own MiXCR run on the reads, TCRdb lists one record per CDR3 protein. Of approximately 160,000 distinct CDR3 sequences in the sample, roughly 47% were seen once. The sample comprised sorted CD4+, CD8+, or CD8+CD57+ T cells (not recorded which) from PBMCs. The receptors were gathered from a human donor in good health.

The rearrangement uses TRBV19 and TRBJ2-7; maybe TRBD1 (6 bases). This CDR3 is 13 amino acids long. Germline V lookup: CDR1 LNHDA, CDR2 SQIVND (reference sequence). Trimming stripped 6 bases from V and 2 bases from J, with 11 bases between. The CDR3, as DNA: TGTGCCAGTAGACAGGGAATAGCCTACGAGCAGTACTTC. The encoded protein is CASRQGIAYEQYF.

V is TRBV7-9 and J is TRBJ1-6; TRBD1 is a possible D gene (5 bases). This CDR3 comprises 14 residues. Germline values: CDR1 SEHNR, CDR2 FQNEAQ (reference sequence). Trimming took 5 bases from V and 9 from J, leaving 14 bases between them. The DNA for the CDR3 is TGTGCCAGCAGCCGGACCCTGGGGGGTTCACCCCTCCACTTT. As protein: CASSRTLGGSPLHF.

Only a few counts were recorded for this clonotype. V is TRBV10-3 and J is TRBJ1-1; TRBD1 matches 7 bases. CDR1 is ENHRY and CDR2 is SYGVKD in the germline V gene. Germline trimming cut 7 bases from V and 1 base from J; bases unmatched to any gene: 3. The CDR3 totals 13 residues. In DNA form, the CDR3 reads TGTGCCATCACCGGGACAGAGAACACTGAAGCTTTCTTT. Translating it yields CAITGTENTEAFF.

The chain links TRBV5-4 to TRBJ2-7, with 7 bases that match TRBD2. The CDR3 sequence is 14 residues long. CDR1 is SGHNT, CDR2 YYREEE, per germline (reference sequence). J was trimmed by 4 bases and V by 2 bases; bases with no gene match: 6. The CDR3 bases are TGTGCCAGCAGCTTCCTGGGGGGGAGGTACGAGCAGTACTTC. This sequence encodes CASSFLGGRYEQYF.

Concerning this clonotype itself: One end of the junction is discordant with germline, which a read error may explain. The chain links TRBV7-6 to TRBJ2-2; D perhaps matches TRBD1 (6 bases). The CDR3 sequence is 16 residues long. Germline V gene lookup returns CDR1 SGHVS and CDR2 FNYEAQ. The CDR3 here is CASSLVGAVNTGELLF. The CDR3 DNA reads as TGTGCCAGCAGCTTAGTGGGGGCAGTGAACACCGGGGAGCTGCTTTTT.

This clonotype was recorded at least ten times. The V call is TRBV7-2, the J call TRBJ2-1; D not resolved. Trimming removed 2 bases from V and 6 bases from J, with 5 bases in between. Germline CDR1 and CDR2: SGHTA and FQGNSA. This CDR3 is 12 amino acids long. The CDR3 coding sequence is TGTGCCAGCAGCTTAATTGGCAATGAGCAGTTCTTC. It specifies CASSLIGNEQFF. The full variable domain, its missing parts supplied by reference TRBV7-2 and TRBJ2-1, is GAGVSQSPSNKVTEKGKDVELRCDPISGHTALYWYRQSLGQGLEFLIYFQGNSAPDKSGLPSDRFSAERTGGSVSTLTIQRTQQEDSAVYLCASSLIGNEQFFGPGTRLTVL.

The rearrangement uses TRBV18 and TRBJ1-2; D is unresolved. This CDR3 is built from 12 residues. Per the germline V gene, CDR1 is KGHSH and CDR2 is LQKENI. V lost 5 bases to trimming and J lost 7 bases, with 11 bases between them. Written as DNA, the CDR3 is TGTGCCAGCTCAACGCTAGACTCTGGCTACACCTTC. Protein product: CASSTLDSGYTF.

The DNA of the CDR3 is TGCAGCGGGTATAGCGGGAAGCAGTACTTC. Translated, it gives CSGYSGKQYF. The genes are TRBV29-1 and TRBJ2-5; 8 nucleotides align to TRBD2. The CDR3 is 10 amino acids. V dropped 7 bases and J dropped 11; count of bases not matched to a gene: 6. CDR1 is SQVTM, CDR2 ANQGSEA, per germline.

The table lists this clonotype with a count of one. The rearrangement links TRBV12-3 or TRBV12-4 to TRBJ1-2; 7 bases fit TRBD1. This CDR3 region has 14 residues. V dropped 4 bases and J dropped 6; count of bases not matched to a gene: 8. The CDR3 region is CASSSTGVQNGYTF. CDR3 DNA sequence: TGTGCCAGCAGTTCAACAGGGGTCCAGAATGGCTACACCTTC.

V is TRBV7-9 and J is TRBJ2-1, with TRBD1 as a possible D gene (5 bases). This CDR3 has 13 amino acids. V was clipped by 5 bases and J by 15 bases, with 20 bases between them. Germline lookup yields CDR1 SEHNR and CDR2 FQNEAQ (reference sequence). This chain's CDR3 is CASSLSQGVFLFF. CDR3 bases: TGTGCCAGCAGCCTAAGCCAGGGTGTTTTCCTGTTCTTC.

This rearrangement joins TRBV10-3 to TRBJ1-1, with D uncertain. Germline loops: CDR1 ENHRY, CDR2 SYGVKD. V lost 7 bases to trimming and J lost 0 bases, with 9 bases between them. The CDR3 sequence is 13 residues long. The CDR3 nucleotides are TGTGCCATCACGTCAGAGGTGAACACTGAAGCTTTCTTT. This gives the protein CAITSEVNTEAFF.

This clonotype was detected ten times or more. This chain joins TRBV10-3 and TRBJ1-5, with 7 nucleotides matching TRBD1. This CDR3 comprises 15 residues. Germline values: CDR1 ENHRY, CDR2 SYGVKD. V shed 6 bases and J 2 bases; nucleotides not matched to a gene: 7. CDR3 in DNA: TGTGCCATCAGCTCACAGGGGTTCGGCAATCAGCCCCAGCATTTT. It specifies CAISSQGFGNQPQHF.

The CDR3 protein is CASSQERATGDSNQPQHF. The CDR3 DNA follows: TGCGCCAGCAGCCAAGAAAGGGCGACAGGGGATAGCAATCAGCCCCAGCATTTT. This sequence joins TRBV4-1 and TRBJ1-5, with TRBD1 identical over 8 bases. The V gene's germline CDR1 is MGHRA and CDR2 YSYEKL. The CDR3 runs 18 residues. V shed 0 bases and J 0 bases; nucleotides not matched to a gene: 7.